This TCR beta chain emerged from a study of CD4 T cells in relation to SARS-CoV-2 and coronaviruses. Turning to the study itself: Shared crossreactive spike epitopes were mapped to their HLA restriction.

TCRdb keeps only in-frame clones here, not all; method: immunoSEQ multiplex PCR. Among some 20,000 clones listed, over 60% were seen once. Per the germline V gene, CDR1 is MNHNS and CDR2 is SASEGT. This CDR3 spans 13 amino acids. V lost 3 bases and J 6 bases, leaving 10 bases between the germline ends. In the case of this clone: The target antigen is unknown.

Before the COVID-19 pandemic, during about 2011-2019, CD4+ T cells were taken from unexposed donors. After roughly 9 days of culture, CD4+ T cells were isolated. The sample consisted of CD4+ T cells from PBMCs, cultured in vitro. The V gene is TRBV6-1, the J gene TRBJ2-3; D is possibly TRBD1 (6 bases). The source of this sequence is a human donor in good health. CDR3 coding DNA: TGTGCCAGCAGTGACAGGGGCGGGGATACGCAGTATTTT. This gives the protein CASSDRGGDTQYF.